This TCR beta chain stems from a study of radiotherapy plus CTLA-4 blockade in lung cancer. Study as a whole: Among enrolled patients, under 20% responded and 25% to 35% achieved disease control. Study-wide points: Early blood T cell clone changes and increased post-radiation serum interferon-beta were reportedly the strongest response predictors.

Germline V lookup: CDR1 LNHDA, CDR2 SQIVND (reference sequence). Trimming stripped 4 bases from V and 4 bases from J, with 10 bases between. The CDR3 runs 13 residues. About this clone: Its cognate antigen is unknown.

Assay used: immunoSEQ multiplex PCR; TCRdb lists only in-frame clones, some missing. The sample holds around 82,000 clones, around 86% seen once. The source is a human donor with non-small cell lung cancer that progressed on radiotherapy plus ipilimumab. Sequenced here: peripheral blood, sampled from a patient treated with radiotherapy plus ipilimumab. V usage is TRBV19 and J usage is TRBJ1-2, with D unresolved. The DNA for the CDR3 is TGTGCCAGTAGTAAGGCAGCTAGCTATGGCTACACCTTC. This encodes CASSKAASYGYTF.